This T cell receptor (beta chain) was profiled in a study of monozygotic twins with inflammatory bowel disease (dated by TCRdb to between 2018 and 2020). At the level of the whole study: In total, approximately 28 monozygotic twin pairs made up the full study: 19 Danish pairs, all IBD-discordant, plus nine German pairs, of which four were IBD-concordant and five were IBD-discordant. The search for disease-associated traits relied mainly on comparing IBD patients with their genetically identical healthy co-twins within discordant pairs. Each individual had, on average, about 151 000 unique TCRalpha sequences and 181 000 unique TCRbeta sequences available for analysis. General findings and caveats noted by the study authors: The results gave no support for a single strong signal or clonotype linked to IBD. IBD patients had lower TCRbeta repertoire diversity, measured by the inverse Simpson index, than their healthy co-twins. Concordant and discordant twins showed no difference in repertoire similarity, possibly because of limited statistical power. Background noise and inter-individual variability may have been introduced into the repertoires by the differing immunosuppressive treatments among patients. Different T cell subtypes could not be distinguished in the analysis. Compared with healthy twins, IBD patients had fewer clonotypes in common with other individuals, a difference most pronounced in patients showing signs of disease activity.

Of note for this clonotype: Its antigen target is currently unknown.

From each donor, an approximately 2.3 ml peripheral blood sample was drawn into PAXgene tubes and stored at -80 degrees C. Without any T cell sorting, total RNA was extracted from whole blood using the PAXgene blood miRNA kit on an automated QIAcube. Peripheral blood from monozygotic twin pairs who were concordant or discordant for inflammatory bowel disease underwent deep TCRalpha and TCRbeta repertoire profiling using unique molecular barcoding. Smoking habits were recorded for all twin pairs, with individuals classified as current, former or never smokers. Including cysteine and phenylalanine, the CDR3 has 18 amino acids. Nucleotide data are not available. The germline V gene supplies CDR1 MNHEY and CDR2 SVGEGT. Libraries came from 5' RACE. For each TCR library, around 4,000 ng of total RNA was used. For each sample, cDNA was synthesized in eight separate reactions using SMARTScribe reverse transcriptase. During cDNA synthesis, template switching introduced unique molecular identifiers that contained a 6-nucleotide sample barcode. Two nested PCRs of about 17 and 10 cycles amplified the TCRalpha and TCRbeta cDNA, and bead purification followed each PCR. Before amplification, cDNA was treated with uracil DNA-glycosylase and purified using the QIAquick PCR purification kit. The second PCR added Illumina TruSeq-compatible adapters along with sample-specific barcodes. Library quality and concentration were checked on TapeStation and Qubit, and libraries were pooled at roughly 5.1 ng each. Pooled libraries were sequenced on an Illumina HiSeq2500 single-index Rapid Run with 2 x 100 bp reads and custom sequencing primers. On the study's bioinformatics: MiGEC version 1.2.6 was used for UMI-based consensus assembly, which corrected PCR and sequencing errors. MiXCR version 2.1.1 handled V(D)J alignment, clonotype assembly and CDR3 extraction. Gene usage, clonotype sharing and MAIT/NKT TCR abundance were normalised by analysing the top 1000, 10 000 and 20 000 clonotypes per sample. After downsampling to 27 000 UMIs, diversity was calculated as the inverse Simpson index using the vegan R package. Statistical testing used paired Mann-Whitney U tests on the discordant twin pairs and applied Benjamini-Hochberg correction for multiple testing. Through TCRdb reprocessing, the reads give one entry per CDR3 protein sequence; DNA is omitted. TCRdb assigned the V and J calls; the authors' analysis was not used. The table for this sample lists around 210,000 distinct CDR3 sequences. The ten largest clones capture under 8.5% of the sample.

The clonotype was recovered from a human donor with ulcerative colitis or Crohn's disease, or a healthy co-twin of an affected twin (not recorded which). The chain links TRBV6-2 or TRBV6-3 with TRBJ2-5; without DNA, the TCRdb call of TRBD2 cannot be checked. Sequenced input: blood. This receptor carries the CDR3 CASSYGGTSGSKRETQYF.